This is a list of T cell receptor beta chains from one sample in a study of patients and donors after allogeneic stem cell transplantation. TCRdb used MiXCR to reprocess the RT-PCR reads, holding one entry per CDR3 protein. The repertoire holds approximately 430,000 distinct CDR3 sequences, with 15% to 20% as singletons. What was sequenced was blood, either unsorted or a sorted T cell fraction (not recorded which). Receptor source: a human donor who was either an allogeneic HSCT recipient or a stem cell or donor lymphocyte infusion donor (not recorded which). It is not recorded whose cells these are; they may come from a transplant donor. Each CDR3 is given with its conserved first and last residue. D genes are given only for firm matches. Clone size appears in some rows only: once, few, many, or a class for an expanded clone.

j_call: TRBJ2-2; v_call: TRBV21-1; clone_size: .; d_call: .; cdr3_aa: CASSKYLDGSGELFF; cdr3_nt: TGTGCCAGCAGCAAGTACCTTGACGGGTCCGGGGAGCTGTTTTTT
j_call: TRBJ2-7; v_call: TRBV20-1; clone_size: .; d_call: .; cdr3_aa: CSALPRDNYEQYF; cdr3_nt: TGCAGTGCCCTGCCCCGGGACAACTACGAGCAGTACTTC
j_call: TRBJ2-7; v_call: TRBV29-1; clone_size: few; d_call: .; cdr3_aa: CSVRETGYPYEQYF; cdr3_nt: TGCAGCGTACGGGAGACAGGTTATCCCTACGAGCAGTACTTC
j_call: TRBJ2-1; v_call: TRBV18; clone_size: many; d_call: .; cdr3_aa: CASSQGQGLGEQFF; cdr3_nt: TGTGCCAGCTCACAGGGGCAGGGCTTAGGTGAGCAGTTCTTC
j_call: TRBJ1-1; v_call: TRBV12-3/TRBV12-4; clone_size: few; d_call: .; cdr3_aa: CASSHKVPEAFF; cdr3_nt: TGTGCCAGCAGCCACAAAGTGCCTGAAGCTTTCTTT
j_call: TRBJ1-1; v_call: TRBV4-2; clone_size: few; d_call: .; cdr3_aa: CASSQEGARNTEAFF; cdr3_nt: TGTGCCAGCAGCCAAGAAGGTGCGAGGAACACTGAAGCTTTCTTT
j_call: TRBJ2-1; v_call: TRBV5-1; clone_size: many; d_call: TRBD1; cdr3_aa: CASSMGQGRYNEQFF; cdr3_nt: TGCGCCAGCAGCATGGGACAGGGAAGGTACAATGAGCAGTTCTTC
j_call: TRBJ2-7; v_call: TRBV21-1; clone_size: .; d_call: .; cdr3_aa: CASSKALKLAGGPSGPEQYF; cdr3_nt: TGTGCCAGCAGCAAAGCGCTTAAATTAGCGGGAGGGCCCTCGGGTCCCGAGCAGTACTTC
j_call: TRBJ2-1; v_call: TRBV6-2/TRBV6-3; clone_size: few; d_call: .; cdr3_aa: CASSYSYSSYNEQFF; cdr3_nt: TGTGCCAGCAGTTACTCCTACAGCTCCTACAATGAGCAGTTCTTC
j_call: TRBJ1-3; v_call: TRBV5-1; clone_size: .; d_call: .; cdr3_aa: CASSLERNSHSGNTIYF; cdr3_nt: TGCGCCAGCAGCTTGGAAAGGAACTCGCACTCTGGAAACACCATATATTTT
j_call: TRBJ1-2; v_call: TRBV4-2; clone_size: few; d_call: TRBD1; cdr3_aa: CASSQITGGPGGYTF; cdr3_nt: TGTGCCAGCAGCCAAATTACAGGGGGCCCGGGTGGCTACACCTTC
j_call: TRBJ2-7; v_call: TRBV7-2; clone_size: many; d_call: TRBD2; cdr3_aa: CASSLVREDYEQYF; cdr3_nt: TGTGCCAGCAGCTTAGTGCGGGAGGACTACGAGCAGTACTTC
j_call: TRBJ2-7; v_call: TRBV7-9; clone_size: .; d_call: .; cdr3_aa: CASSLGGLRGEQYF; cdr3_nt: TGTGCCAGCAGCTTAGGAGGGCTGAGGGGCGAGCAGTACTTC
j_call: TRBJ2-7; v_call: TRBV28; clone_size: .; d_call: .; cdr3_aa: CASTSPGSREQYF; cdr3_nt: TGTGCCAGCACCTCCCCGGGGAGCCGGGAGCAGTACTTC
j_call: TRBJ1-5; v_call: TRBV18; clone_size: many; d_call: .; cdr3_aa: CASSPDLNQPQHF; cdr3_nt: TGTGCCAGCTCACCCGACCTTAATCAGCCCCAGCATTTT
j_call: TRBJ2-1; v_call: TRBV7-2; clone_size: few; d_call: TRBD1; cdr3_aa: CASSFPRGHSYNEQFF; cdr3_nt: TGTGCCAGCAGCTTTCCCAGGGGGCATTCTTACAATGAGCAGTTCTTC
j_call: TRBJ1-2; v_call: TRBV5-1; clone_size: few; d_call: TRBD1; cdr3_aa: CASSGQGDYGYTF; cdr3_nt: TGCGCCAGCAGCGGCCAGGGGGACTATGGCTACACCTTC
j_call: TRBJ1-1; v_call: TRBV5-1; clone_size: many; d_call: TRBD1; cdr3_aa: CASSSGFAGGYTEAFF; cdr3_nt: TGCGCCAGCAGCTCGGGCTTTGCAGGGGGGTACACTGAAGCTTTCTTT
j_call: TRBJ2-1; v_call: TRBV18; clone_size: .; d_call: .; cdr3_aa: CASSPYAVTGLVEQFF; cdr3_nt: TGTGCCAGCTCACCATACGCCGTCACAGGGCTAGTTGAGCAGTTCTTC
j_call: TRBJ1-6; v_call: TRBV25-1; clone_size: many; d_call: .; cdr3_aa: CASSSRVRTSPLHF; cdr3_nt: TGTGCCAGCAGCTCGCGGGTTCGGACTTCACCCCTCCACTTT
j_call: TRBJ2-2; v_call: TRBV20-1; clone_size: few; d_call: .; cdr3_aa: CSAAGQEVIGELFF; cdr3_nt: TGCAGTGCAGCGGGTCAGGAGGTTATCGGGGAGCTGTTTTTT
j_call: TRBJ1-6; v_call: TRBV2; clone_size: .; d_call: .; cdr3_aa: CASKPGSHSPLHF; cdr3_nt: TGTGCCAGCAAGCCGGGGAGTCATTCACCCCTCCACTTT
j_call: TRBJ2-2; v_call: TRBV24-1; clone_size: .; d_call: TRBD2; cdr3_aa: CATGSLAGSANTGELFF; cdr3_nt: TGTGCCACAGGCTCCCTAGCGGGAAGCGCGAACACCGGGGAGCTGTTTTTT
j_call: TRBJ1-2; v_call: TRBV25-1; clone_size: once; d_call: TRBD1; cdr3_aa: CASSEYRGGAFNGYTF; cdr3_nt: TGTGCCAGCAGTGAATACCGAGGGGGCGCGTTCAATGGCTACACCTTC
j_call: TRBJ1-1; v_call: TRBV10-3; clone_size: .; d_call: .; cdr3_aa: CAIRKGTSTEAFF; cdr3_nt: TGTGCCATCAGGAAAGGGACCTCAACTGAAGCTTTCTTT
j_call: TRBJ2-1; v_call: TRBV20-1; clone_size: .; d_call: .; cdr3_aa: CSARVGVSYNEQFF; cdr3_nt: TGCAGTGCTAGAGTTGGGGTCTCCTACAATGAGCAGTTCTTC
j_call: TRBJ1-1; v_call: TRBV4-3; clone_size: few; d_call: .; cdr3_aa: CASSQVGAATEAFF; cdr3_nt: TGCGCCAGCAGCCAAGTAGGGGCGGCCACTGAAGCTTTCTTT
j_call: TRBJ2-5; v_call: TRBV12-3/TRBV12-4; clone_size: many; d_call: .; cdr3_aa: CASSFGTEQETQYF; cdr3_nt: TGTGCCAGCAGTTTTGGAACAGAGCAAGAGACCCAGTACTTC
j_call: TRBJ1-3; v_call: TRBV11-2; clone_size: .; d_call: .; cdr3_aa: CASSLEVSLANTIYF; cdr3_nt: TGTGCCAGCAGCTTAGAAGTATCCCTGGCAAACACCATATATTTT
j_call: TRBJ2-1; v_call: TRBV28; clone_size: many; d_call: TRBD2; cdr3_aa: CASSLTSGTYNEQFF; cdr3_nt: TGTGCCAGCAGTTTGACTAGCGGGACCTACAATGAGCAGTTCTTC
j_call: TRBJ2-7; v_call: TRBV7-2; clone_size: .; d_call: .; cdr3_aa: CASSLDLWGDSSYEQYF; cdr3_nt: TGTGCCAGCAGCTTAGATTTGTGGGGGGATAGCTCCTACGAGCAGTACTTC
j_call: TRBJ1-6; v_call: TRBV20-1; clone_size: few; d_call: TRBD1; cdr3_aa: CSAEQGQSYNSPLHF; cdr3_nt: TGCAGTGCGGAACAGGGACAGAGTTATAATTCACCCCTCCACTTT
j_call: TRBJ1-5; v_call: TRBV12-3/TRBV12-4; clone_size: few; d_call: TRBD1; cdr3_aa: CASSTGTGAPQHF; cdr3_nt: TGTGCCAGCAGCACCGGGACAGGGGCCCCCCAGCATTTT
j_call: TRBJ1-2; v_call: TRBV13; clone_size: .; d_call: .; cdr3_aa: CASSLLSTRQALYGYTF; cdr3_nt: TGTGCCAGCAGCTTACTTTCGACCAGGCAGGCTCTCTATGGCTACACCTTC
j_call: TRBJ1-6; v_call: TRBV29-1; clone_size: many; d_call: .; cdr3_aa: CSVGGQGGSPLHF; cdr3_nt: TGCAGCGTTGGTGGGCAGGGCGGTTCACCCCTCCACTTT
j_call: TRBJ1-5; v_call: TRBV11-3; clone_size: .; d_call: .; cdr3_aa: CASSLDGASDVQHF; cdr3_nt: TGTGCCAGCAGCTTAGATGGGGCGTCAGATGTCCAGCATTTT
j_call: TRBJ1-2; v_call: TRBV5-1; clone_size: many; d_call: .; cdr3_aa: CASGDGNYGYTF; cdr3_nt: TGCGCCAGCGGGGACGGGAACTATGGCTACACCTTC
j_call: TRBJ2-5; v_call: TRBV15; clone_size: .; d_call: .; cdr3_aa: CATTGVGGGETQYF; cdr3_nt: TGTGCCACCACCGGCGTCGGGGGTGGCGAGACCCAGTACTTC
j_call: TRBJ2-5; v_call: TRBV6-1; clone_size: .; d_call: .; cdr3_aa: CASRRDRSQETQYF; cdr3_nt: TGTGCCAGCAGGAGGGACCGGTCCCAAGAGACCCAGTACTTC
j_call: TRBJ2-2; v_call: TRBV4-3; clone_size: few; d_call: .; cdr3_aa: CASSRFMGGANTGELFF; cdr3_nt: TGCGCCAGCAGCCGATTCATGGGGGGCGCGAACACCGGGGAGCTGTTTTTT
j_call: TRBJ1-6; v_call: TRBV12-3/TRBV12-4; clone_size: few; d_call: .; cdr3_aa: CASSFSQTNNSPLHF; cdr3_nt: TGTGCCAGCAGTTTTAGTCAGACAAATAATTCACCCCTCCACTTT
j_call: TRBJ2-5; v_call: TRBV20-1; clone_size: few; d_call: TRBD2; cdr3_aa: CSAPGTSGKTQYF; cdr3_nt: TGCAGTGCGCCGGGTACGAGCGGGAAGACCCAGTACTTC
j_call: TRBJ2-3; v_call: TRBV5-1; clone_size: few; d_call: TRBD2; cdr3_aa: CASSPERGKSSDTQYF; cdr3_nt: TGCGCCAGCAGCCCCGAGCGGGGGAAGAGCTCAGATACGCAGTATTTT
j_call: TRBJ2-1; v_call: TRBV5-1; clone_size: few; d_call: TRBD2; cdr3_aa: CASSSRAGDNEQFF; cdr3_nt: TGCGCCAGCAGCAGTCGGGCGGGGGACAATGAGCAGTTCTTC
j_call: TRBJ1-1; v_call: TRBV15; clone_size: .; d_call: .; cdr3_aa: CATSRELPGEAFF; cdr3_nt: TGTGCCACCAGCAGAGAGTTACCAGGCGAAGCTTTCTTT
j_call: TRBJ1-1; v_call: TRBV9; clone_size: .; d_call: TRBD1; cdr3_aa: CASSVGSGTGGKYTEAFF; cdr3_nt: TGTGCCAGCAGCGTAGGATCAGGGACAGGGGGCAAGTACACTGAAGCTTTCTTT
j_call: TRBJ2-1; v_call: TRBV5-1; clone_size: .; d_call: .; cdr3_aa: CASSSEAGAYNEQFF; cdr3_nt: TGCGCCAGCAGCTCGGAGGCGGGCGCCTACAATGAGCAGTTCTTC
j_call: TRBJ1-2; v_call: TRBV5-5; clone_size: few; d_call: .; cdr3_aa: CASIGKPKAQDGYTF; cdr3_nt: TGTGCCAGCATCGGAAAGCCAAAGGCGCAGGATGGCTACACCTTC
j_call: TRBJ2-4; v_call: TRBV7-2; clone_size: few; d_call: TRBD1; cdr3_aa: CASSLTGGKNIQYF; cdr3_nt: TGTGCCAGCAGCTTGACAGGGGGCAAAAACATTCAGTACTTC
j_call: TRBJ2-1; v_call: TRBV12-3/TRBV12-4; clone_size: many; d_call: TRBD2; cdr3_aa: CASSFLAGGPQFF; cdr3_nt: TGTGCCAGCAGTTTTCTAGCGGGGGGGCCGCAGTTCTTC
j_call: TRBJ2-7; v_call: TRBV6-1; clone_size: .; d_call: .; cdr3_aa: CASSRRSYEQYF; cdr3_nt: TGTGCCAGCAGCCGCCGGAGCTACGAGCAGTACTTC
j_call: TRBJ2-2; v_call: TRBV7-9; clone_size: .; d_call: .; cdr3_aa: CASSLALGQQNTGELFF; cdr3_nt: TGTGCCAGCAGCTTAGCGCTGGGACAACAGAACACCGGGGAGCTGTTTTTT
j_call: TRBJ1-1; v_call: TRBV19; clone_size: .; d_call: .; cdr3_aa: CASRIGRNTEAFF; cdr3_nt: TGTGCCAGTAGAATAGGGCGGAACACTGAAGCTTTCTTT
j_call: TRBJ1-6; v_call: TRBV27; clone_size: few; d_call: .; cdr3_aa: CASSHAGSPLHF; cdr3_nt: TGTGCCAGCAGTCACGCGGGTTCACCCCTCCACTTT
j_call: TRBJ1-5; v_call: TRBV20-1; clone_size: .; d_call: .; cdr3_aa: CSARGRHSNQPQHF; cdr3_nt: TGCAGTGCTAGGGGACGTCATAGCAATCAGCCCCAGCATTTT